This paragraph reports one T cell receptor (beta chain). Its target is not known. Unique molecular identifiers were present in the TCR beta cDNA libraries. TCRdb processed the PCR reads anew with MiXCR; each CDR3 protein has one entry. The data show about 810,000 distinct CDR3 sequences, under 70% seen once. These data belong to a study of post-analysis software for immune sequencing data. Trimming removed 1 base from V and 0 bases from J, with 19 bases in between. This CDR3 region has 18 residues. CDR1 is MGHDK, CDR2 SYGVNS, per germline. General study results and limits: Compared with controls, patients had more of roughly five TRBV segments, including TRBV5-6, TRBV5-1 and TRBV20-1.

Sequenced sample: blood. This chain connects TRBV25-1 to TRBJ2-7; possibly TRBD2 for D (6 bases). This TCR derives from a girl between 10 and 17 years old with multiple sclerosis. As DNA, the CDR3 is TGTGCCAGCAGTGAATTGGCAGCCAGCGGGTGGGTCTCCTACGAGCAGTACTTC. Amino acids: CASSELAASGWVSYEQYF.